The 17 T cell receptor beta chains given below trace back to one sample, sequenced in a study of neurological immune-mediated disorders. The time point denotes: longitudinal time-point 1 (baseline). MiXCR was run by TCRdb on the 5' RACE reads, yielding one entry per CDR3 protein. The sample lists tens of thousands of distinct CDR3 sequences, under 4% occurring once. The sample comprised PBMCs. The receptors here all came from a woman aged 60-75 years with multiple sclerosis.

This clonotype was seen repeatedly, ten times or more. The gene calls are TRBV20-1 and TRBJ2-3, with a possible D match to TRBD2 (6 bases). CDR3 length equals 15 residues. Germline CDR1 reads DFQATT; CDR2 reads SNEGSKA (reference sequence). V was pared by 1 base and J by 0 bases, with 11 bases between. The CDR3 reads CSARVPLASTDTQYF. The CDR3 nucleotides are TGCAGTGCTAGAGTTCCCCTAGCGAGCACAGATACGCAGTATTTT.

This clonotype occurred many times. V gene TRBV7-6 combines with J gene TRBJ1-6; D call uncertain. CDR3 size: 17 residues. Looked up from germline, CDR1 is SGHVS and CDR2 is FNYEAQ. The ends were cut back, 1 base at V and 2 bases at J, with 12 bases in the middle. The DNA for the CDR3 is TGTGCCAGCAGCTTAGAAACAGTTCCACCCTATAATTCACCCCTCCACTTT. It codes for CASSLETVPPYNSPLHF. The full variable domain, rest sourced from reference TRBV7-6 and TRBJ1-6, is GAGVSQSPRYKVTKRGQDVALRCDPISGHVSLYWYRQALGQGPEFLTYFNYEAQQDKSGLPNDRFSAERPEGSISTLTIQRTEQRDSAMYRCASSLETVPPYNSPLHFGNGTRLTVT.

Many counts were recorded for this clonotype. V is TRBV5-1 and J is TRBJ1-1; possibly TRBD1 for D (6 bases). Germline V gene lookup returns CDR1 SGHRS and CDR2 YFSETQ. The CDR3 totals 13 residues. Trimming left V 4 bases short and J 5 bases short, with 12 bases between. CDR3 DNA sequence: TGCGCCAGCAGCGGAGGACAGACGACTGAAGCTTTCTTT. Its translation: CASSGGQTTEAFF.

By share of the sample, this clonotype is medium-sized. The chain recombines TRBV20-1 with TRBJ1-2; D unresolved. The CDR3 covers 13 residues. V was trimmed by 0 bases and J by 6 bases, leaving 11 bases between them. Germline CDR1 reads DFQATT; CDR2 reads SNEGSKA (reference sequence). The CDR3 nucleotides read TGCAGTGCTAGAGAGAGGCCCGCCCATGGCTACACCTTC. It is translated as CSARERPAHGYTF.

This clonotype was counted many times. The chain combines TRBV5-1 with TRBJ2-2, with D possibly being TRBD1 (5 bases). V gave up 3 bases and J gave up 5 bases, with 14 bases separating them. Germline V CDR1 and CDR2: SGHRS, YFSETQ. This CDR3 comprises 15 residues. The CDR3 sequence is CASSWRDSLTGELFF. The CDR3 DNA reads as TGCGCCAGCAGCTGGCGAGACAGCTTAACCGGGGAGCTGTTTTTT.

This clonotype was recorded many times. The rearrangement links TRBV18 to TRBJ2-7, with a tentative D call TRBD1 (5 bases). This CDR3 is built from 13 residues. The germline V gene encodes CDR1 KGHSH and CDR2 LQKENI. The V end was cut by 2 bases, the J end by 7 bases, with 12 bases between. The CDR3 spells CASSPNQGQEQYF. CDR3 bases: TGTGCCAGCTCACCAAATCAGGGTCAGGAGCAGTACTTC.

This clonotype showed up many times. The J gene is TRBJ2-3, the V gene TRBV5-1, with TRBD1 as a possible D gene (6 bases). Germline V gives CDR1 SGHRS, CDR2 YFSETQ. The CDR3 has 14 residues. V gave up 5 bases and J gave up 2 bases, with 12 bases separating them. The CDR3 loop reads CASSRQGYTDTQYF. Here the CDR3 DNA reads TGCGCCAGCAGTAGGCAGGGGTACACAGATACGCAGTATTTT. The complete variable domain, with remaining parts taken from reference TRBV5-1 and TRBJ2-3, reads KAGVTQTPRYLIKTRGQQVTLSCSPISGHRSVSWYQQTPGQGLQFLFEYFSETQRNKGNFPGRFSGRQFSNSRSEMNVSTLELGDSALYLCASSRQGYTDTQYFGPGTRLTVL.

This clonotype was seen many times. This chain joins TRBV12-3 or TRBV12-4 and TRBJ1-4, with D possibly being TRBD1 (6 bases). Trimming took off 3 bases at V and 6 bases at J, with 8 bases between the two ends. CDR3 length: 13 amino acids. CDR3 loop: CASSFRGDEKLFF. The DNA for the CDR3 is TGTGCCAGCAGTTTCAGGGGTGATGAAAAACTGTTTTTT.

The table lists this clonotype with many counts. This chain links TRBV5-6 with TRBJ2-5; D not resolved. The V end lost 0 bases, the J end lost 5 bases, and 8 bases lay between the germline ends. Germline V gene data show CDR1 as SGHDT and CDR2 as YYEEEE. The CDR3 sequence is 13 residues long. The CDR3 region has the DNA TGTGCCAGCAGCTTGGGGCTGGGCGAGACCCAGTACTTC. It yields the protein CASSLGLGETQYF.

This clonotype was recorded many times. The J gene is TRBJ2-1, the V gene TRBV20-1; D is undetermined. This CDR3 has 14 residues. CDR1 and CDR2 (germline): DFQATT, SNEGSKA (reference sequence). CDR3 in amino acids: CRDPGARINNEQFF. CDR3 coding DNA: TGCAGGGATCCAGGTGCGAGGATTAACAATGAGCAGTTCTTC.

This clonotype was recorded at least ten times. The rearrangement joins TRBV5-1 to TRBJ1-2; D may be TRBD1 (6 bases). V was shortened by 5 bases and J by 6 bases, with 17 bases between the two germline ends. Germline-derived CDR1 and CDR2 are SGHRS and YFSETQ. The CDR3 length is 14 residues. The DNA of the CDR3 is TGCGCCAGCAGTGTTCGGGGGGCGGGCGATGGCTACACCTTC. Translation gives CASSVRGAGDGYTF. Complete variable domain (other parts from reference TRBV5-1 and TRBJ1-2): KAGVTQTPRYLIKTRGQQVTLSCSPISGHRSVSWYQQTPGQGLQFLFEYFSETQRNKGNFPGRFSGRQFSNSRSEMNVSTLELGDSALYLCASSVRGAGDGYTFGSGTRLTVV.

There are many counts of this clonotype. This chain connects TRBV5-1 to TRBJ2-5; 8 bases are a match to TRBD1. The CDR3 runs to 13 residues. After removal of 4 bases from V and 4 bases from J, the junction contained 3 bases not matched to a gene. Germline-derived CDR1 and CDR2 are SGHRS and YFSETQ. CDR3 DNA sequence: TGCGCCAGCAGCGCCGGGACAGGAGAGACCCAGTACTTC. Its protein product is CASSAGTGETQYF.

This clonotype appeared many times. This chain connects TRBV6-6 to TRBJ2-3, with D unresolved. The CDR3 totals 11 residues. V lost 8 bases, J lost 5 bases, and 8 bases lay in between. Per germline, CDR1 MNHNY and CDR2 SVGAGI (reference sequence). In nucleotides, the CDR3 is TGTGCCAGCCTTGCAGGAGATACGCAGTATTTT. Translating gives CASLAGDTQYF.

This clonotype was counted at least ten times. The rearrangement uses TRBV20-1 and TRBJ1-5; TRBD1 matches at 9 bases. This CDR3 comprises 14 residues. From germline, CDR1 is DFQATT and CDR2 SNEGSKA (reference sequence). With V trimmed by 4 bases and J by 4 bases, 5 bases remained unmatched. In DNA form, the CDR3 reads TGCAGTGCTACATGGACAGGGGATAATCAGCCCCAGCATTTT. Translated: CSATWTGDNQPQHF.

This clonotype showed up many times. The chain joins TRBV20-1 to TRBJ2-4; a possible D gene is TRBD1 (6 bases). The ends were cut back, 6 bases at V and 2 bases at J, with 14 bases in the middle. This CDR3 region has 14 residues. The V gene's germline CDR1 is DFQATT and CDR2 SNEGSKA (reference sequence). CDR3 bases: TGCAGTGCGGATGGACAGTTCTCCAAAAACATTCAGTACTTC. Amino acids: CSADGQFSKNIQYF.

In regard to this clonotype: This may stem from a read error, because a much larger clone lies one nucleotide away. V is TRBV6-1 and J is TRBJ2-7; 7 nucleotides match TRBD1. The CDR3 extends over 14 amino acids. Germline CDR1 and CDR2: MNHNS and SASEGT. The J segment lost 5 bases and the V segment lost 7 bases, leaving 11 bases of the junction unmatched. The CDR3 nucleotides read TGTGCCAGCAACACCGGGACAGCGTCCCACGAGCAGTACTTC. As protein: CASNTGTASHEQYF.

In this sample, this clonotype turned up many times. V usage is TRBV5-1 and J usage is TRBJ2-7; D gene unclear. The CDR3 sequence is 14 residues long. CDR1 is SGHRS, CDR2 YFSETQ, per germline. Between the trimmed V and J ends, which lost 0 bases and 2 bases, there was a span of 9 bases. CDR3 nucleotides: TGCGCCAGCAGCTTGGCCGTCCAGGCCTACGAGCAGTACTTC. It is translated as CASSLAVQAYEQYF. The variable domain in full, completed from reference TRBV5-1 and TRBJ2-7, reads KAGVTQTPRYLIKTRGQQVTLSCSPISGHRSVSWYQQTPGQGLQFLFEYFSETQRNKGNFPGRFSGRQFSNSRSEMNVSTLELGDSALYLCASSLAVQAYEQYFGPGTRLTVT.